These T cell receptor beta chains were read from a single sample in a study of T-cell memory formation after mild COVID-19. Via MiXCR, TCRdb re-called the 5' RACE reads, giving one row per CDR3 protein. The table lists roughly 40,000 distinct CDR3 sequences, 6.6% of them singletons, with about 0.8% in the top ten. Sequenced sample: PBMCs or a T cell subset sorted from them (not recorded which). These receptors all stem from an adult who had mild COVID-19 (a few samples of this study predate the infection). Cell type and time point are not known. Each CDR3 is given with its conserved first and last residue. The order of the fields is D gene, J gene, clone size, V gene, CDR3 DNA, CDR3 protein. D genes are given only for firm matches. Not every row has a clone size; where given, it reads once, few, many or a size class.

d_gene: TRBD1; j_gene: TRBJ1-2; abundance: few; v_gene: TRBV7-8; CDR3nt: TGTGCCAGCAGCTTAGAGGTCGGGACAGGAGGGGGCTACACCTTC; CDR3aa: CASSLEVGTGGGYTF
d_gene: -; j_gene: TRBJ2-7; abundance: many; v_gene: TRBV7-3; CDR3nt: TGTGCCAGCAGCTTAAATGGGGACCGGGGCGAGCAGTACTTC; CDR3aa: CASSLNGDRGEQYF
d_gene: -; j_gene: TRBJ2-1; abundance: -; v_gene: TRBV6-1; CDR3nt: TGTGCCAGCAATCCTACCCGGATGGGAGAGCAGTTCTTC; CDR3aa: CASNPTRMGEQFF
d_gene: -; j_gene: TRBJ1-2; abundance: many; v_gene: TRBV6-5; CDR3nt: TGTGCCAGCAGTTTCGAGGGCCGCTATGGCTACACCTTC; CDR3aa: CASSFEGRYGYTF
d_gene: -; j_gene: TRBJ2-1; abundance: once; v_gene: TRBV7-6; CDR3nt: TGTGCCAGCAGCCTGGGGGACTCCAGCTCCTACAATGAGCAGTTCTTC; CDR3aa: CASSLGDSSSYNEQFF
d_gene: -; j_gene: TRBJ2-3; abundance: once; v_gene: TRBV5-1; CDR3nt: TGCGCCAGCAGCTTGGACGTTCCCACAGATACGCAGTATTTT; CDR3aa: CASSLDVPTDTQYF
d_gene: -; j_gene: TRBJ2-5; abundance: many; v_gene: TRBV12-3/TRBV12-4; CDR3nt: TGTGCCAGCAGTTATAGGGAGGCTGGGGAGACCCAGTACTTC; CDR3aa: CASSYREAGETQYF
d_gene: -; j_gene: TRBJ2-3; abundance: few; v_gene: TRBV11-2; CDR3nt: TGTGCCAGCAGCTTAGTGGGGGGGGGCCGCACAGATACGCAGTATTTT; CDR3aa: CASSLVGGGRTDTQYF
d_gene: -; j_gene: TRBJ1-5; abundance: many; v_gene: TRBV23-1; CDR3nt: TGCGCCAGTGAAGGAGCCAGGCAGGGTTTCGATCAGCCCCAGCATTTT; CDR3aa: CASEGARQGFDQPQHF
d_gene: TRBD2; j_gene: TRBJ2-5; abundance: many; v_gene: TRBV27; CDR3nt: TGTGCCAGCAGTGCCTATAGCGGGAGAGGGGAGACCCAGTACTTC; CDR3aa: CASSAYSGRGETQYF
d_gene: TRBD2; j_gene: TRBJ2-6; abundance: many; v_gene: TRBV2; CDR3nt: TGTGCCAGCAAGGCGGGGGTCGGGGCCAACGTCCTGACTTTC; CDR3aa: CASKAGVGANVLTF
d_gene: -; j_gene: TRBJ1-1; abundance: few; v_gene: TRBV7-6; CDR3nt: TGTGCCAGCAGCTTAGGTGGCAGCTACACTGAAGCTTTCTTT; CDR3aa: CASSLGGSYTEAFF
d_gene: -; j_gene: TRBJ2-1; abundance: many; v_gene: TRBV18; CDR3nt: TGTGCCAGCTCACCCCCACCGAGCGGTGAGCAGTTCTTC; CDR3aa: CASSPPPSGEQFF
d_gene: -; j_gene: TRBJ2-1; abundance: many; v_gene: TRBV4-3; CDR3nt: TGCGCCAGCAGCCAAGTTGGGGCCACTAAACGGTACAATGAGCAGTTCTTC; CDR3aa: CASSQVGATKRYNEQFF
d_gene: TRBD1; j_gene: TRBJ1-1; abundance: many; v_gene: TRBV24-1; CDR3nt: TGTGCCACCAGTTCCGGACAGGGGGTAACTGAAGCTTTCTTT; CDR3aa: CATSSGQGVTEAFF
d_gene: TRBD2; j_gene: TRBJ2-3; abundance: few; v_gene: TRBV11-2; CDR3nt: TGTGCCAGCAGCTCTACCCAGCGGGGGAGCACAGATACGCAGTATTTT; CDR3aa: CASSSTQRGSTDTQYF
d_gene: TRBD2; j_gene: TRBJ2-1; abundance: few; v_gene: TRBV3-1; CDR3nt: TGTGCCAGCAGCCAATTCTTACTAGCGGGGTACAATGAGCAGTTCTTC; CDR3aa: CASSQFLLAGYNEQFF
d_gene: -; j_gene: TRBJ2-2; abundance: -; v_gene: TRBV27; CDR3nt: TGTGCCAGCAGTTTGAACGGGGTAACCGGGGAGCTGTTTTTT; CDR3aa: CASSLNGVTGELFF
d_gene: -; j_gene: TRBJ2-2; abundance: many; v_gene: TRBV7-8; CDR3nt: TGTGCCAGCAGCCCTGACATACACCCGAACACCGGGGAGCTGTTTTTT; CDR3aa: CASSPDIHPNTGELFF
d_gene: -; j_gene: TRBJ2-7; abundance: many; v_gene: TRBV10-3; CDR3nt: TGTGCCATCAGTGAGCCGAGTTACGAGCAGTACTTC; CDR3aa: CAISEPSYEQYF
d_gene: -; j_gene: TRBJ1-1; abundance: many; v_gene: TRBV5-1; CDR3nt: TGCGCCAGCAGCTTGGCGCAGGGAGTGTCTGAAGCTTTCTTT; CDR3aa: CASSLAQGVSEAFF
d_gene: TRBD1; j_gene: TRBJ2-1; abundance: many; v_gene: TRBV12-3/TRBV12-4; CDR3nt: TGTGCCAGCAGGTTGTCCCGGGACAGGGGGCACTACAATGAGCAGTTCTTC; CDR3aa: CASRLSRDRGHYNEQFF
d_gene: TRBD2; j_gene: TRBJ2-3; abundance: many; v_gene: TRBV2; CDR3nt: TGTGCCAGCATGCTATGGATAGCGGGAGAAAATGGAGATACGCAGTATTTT; CDR3aa: CASMLWIAGENGDTQYF
d_gene: -; j_gene: TRBJ2-5; abundance: many; v_gene: TRBV10-3; CDR3nt: TGTGCCACATCCCGGGACCAACAAGAGACCCAGTACTTC; CDR3aa: CATSRDQQETQYF
d_gene: TRBD1; j_gene: TRBJ1-5; abundance: few; v_gene: TRBV20-1; CDR3nt: TGCAGTGCTAGGGAGACAGGGAAGGGCAATCAGCCCCAGCATTTT; CDR3aa: CSARETGKGNQPQHF
d_gene: -; j_gene: TRBJ2-7; abundance: many; v_gene: TRBV9; CDR3nt: TGTGCCAGCAGCGTAGATTCAGGGTACTACGAGCAGTACTTC; CDR3aa: CASSVDSGYYEQYF
d_gene: -; j_gene: TRBJ1-6; abundance: many; v_gene: TRBV12-3/TRBV12-4; CDR3nt: TGTGCCAGCAACGTAAGGGCGGATAATTCACCCCTCCACTTT; CDR3aa: CASNVRADNSPLHF
d_gene: -; j_gene: TRBJ1-5; abundance: -; v_gene: TRBV12-3/TRBV12-4; CDR3nt: TGTGCCAGCAGTTCCGCGGGGGCGGGTAATCAGCCCCAGCATTTT; CDR3aa: CASSSAGAGNQPQHF
d_gene: TRBD1; j_gene: TRBJ1-5; abundance: -; v_gene: TRBV12-3/TRBV12-4; CDR3nt: TGTGCCAGCAGTATTGGGACAGGGAGCAATCAGCCCCAGCATTTT; CDR3aa: CASSIGTGSNQPQHF